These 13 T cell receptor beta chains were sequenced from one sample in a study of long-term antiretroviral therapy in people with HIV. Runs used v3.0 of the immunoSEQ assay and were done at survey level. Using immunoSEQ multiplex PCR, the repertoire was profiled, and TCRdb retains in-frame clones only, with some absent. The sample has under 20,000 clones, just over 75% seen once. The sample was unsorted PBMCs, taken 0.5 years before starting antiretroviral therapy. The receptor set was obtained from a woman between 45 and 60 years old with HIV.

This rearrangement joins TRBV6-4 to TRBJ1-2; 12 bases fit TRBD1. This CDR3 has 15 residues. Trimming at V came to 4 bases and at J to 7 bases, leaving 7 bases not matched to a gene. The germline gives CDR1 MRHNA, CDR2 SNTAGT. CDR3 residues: CASSARDRGRGGYTF. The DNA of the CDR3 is TGTGCCAGCAGTGCTCGGGACAGGGGGCGGGGTGGCTACACCTTC.

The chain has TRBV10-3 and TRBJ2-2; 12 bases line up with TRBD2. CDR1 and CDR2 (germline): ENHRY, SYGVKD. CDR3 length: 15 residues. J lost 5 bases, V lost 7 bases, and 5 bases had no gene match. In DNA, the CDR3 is TGTGCCATCACAAGGACTAGCGGGGAGACCGGGGAGCTGTTTTTT. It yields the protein CAITRTSGETGELFF.

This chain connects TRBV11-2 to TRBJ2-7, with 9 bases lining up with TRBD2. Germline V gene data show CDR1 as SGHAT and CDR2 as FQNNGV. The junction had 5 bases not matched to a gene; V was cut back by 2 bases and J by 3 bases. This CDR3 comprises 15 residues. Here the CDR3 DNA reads TGTGCCAGCAGCTTATCCAGCGGGGGGATCTACGAGCAGTACGTC. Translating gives CASSLSSGGIYEQYV.

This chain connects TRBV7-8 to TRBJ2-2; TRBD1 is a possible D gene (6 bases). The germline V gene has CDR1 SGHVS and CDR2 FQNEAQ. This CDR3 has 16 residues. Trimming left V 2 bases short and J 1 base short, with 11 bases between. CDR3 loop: CASSLRAGENTGELFF. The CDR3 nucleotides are TGTGCCAGCAGCTTAAGGGCAGGGGAGAACACCGGGGAGCTGTTTTTT.

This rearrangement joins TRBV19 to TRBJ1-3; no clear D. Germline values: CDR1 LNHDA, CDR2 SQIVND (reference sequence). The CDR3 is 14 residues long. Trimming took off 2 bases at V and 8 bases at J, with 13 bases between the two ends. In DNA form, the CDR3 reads TGTGCCAGTAGTATACGTGGCCTGACGGACACCATATATTTT. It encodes CASSIRGLTDTIYF.

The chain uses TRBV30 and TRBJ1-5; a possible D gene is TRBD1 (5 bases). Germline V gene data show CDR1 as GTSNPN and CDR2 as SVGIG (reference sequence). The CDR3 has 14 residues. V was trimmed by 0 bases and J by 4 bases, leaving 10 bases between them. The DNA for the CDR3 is TGTGCCTGGAGTGTACGGGGGTTTAATCAGCCCCAGCATTTT. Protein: CAWSVRGFNQPQHF.

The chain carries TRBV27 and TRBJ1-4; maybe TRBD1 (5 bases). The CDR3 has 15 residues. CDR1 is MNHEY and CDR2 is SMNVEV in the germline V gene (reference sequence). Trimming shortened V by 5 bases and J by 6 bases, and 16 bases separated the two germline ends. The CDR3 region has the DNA TGTGCCAGCAGTACTATCCCAGGGTTTGATGAAAAACTGTTTTTT. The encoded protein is CASSTIPGFDEKLFF.

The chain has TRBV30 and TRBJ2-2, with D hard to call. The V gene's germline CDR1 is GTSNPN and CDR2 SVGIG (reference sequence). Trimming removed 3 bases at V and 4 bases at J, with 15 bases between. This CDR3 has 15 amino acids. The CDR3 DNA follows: TGTGCCTGGAGGCCTCCCCCCGGGTTCACCGGGGAGCTGTTTTTT. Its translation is CAWRPPPGFTGELFF.

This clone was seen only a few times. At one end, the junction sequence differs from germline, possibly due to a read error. The CDR3 protein is CASSLPRKAGKTYGF. CDR3 in DNA: TGTGCCAGCAGCCTGCCTCGTAAGGCTGGAAAGACCTATGGCTTC. The chain has TRBV11-1 and TRBJ1-2; D is unresolved. Germline values: CDR1 SGHAT, CDR2 FQDESV (reference sequence). The CDR3 has 15 residues.

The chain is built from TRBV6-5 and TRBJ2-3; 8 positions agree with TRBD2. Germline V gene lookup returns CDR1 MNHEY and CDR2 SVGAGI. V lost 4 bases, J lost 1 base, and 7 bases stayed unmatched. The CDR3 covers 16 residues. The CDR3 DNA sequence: TGTGCCAGCAGTTCTAAGCGGGGGCCTCGCACAGATACGCAGTATTTT. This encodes CASSSKRGPRTDTQYF.

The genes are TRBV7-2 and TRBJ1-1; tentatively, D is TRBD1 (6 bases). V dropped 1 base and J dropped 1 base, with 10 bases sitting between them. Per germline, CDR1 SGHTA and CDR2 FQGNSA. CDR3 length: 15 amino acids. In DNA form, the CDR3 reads TGTGCCAGCAGCTTAGTTGCGGGACAGAACACTGAAGCTTTCTTT. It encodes CASSLVAGQNTEAFF.

In nucleotides, the CDR3 is TGTGCCAGCAGTCGCAGGGTAGGCGCAGAGACCCAGTACTTC. Encoded protein: CASSRRVGAETQYF. The V gene is TRBV6-1, the J gene TRBJ2-5; D might be TRBD1 (5 bases). Germline V gives CDR1 MNHNS, CDR2 SASEGT. V lost 5 bases and J 4 bases, leaving 14 bases between the germline ends. The CDR3 is 14 residues long.

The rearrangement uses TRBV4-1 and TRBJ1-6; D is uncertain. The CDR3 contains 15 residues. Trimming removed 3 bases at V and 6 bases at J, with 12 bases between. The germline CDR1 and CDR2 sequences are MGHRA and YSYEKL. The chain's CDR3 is CASSQEVGINSPLHF. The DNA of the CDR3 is TGCGCCAGCAGCCAGGAAGTGGGCATTAATTCACCCCTCCACTTT.